A selection of T cell receptor beta chains follows, all from one sample in a study of T cells in Graves' hyperthyroidism and ophthalmopathy. Each CDR3 protein gets one entry after TCRdb re-called the multiplex PCR reads with MiXCR. The sample carries under 600,000 distinct CDR3 sequences, more than 15% recorded once. Material: blood. The receptors stem from a woman aged 35 to 49 with Graves' ophthalmopathy. Both conserved end residues are part of each CDR3. D genes are given only for firm matches. Clone sizes are given selectively: once, few, many, or a class where the clone is expanded.

.	TRBJ2-5	few	TRBV29-1	TGCAGCGTTGAATCGGCACAACTAGCCGAAGAGACCCAGTACTTC	CSVESAQLAEETQYF
.	TRBJ1-5	many	TRBV30	TGTGCCTGGAGTGTGGACAGTAACAATCAGCCCCAGCATTTT	CAWSVDSNNQPQHF
.	TRBJ1-2	few	TRBV18	TGTGCCAGCTCACCATTAGGACTGAAGACCCAACAAGGCTATGGCTACACCTTC	CASSPLGLKTQQGYGYTF
.	TRBJ2-3	many	TRBV2	TGTGCCAGCAAGGAGACTAGGGTCACAGATACGCAGTATTTT	CASKETRVTDTQYF
.	TRBJ2-3	few	TRBV7-9	TGTGCCAGCAGCTTAGGTTGGTCAGCTGGTCCAGATACGCAGTATTTT	CASSLGWSAGPDTQYF
.	TRBJ2-3	many	TRBV28	TGTGCCAGCAGGACTCAGGGGTCAAGCACAGATACGCAGTATTTT	CASRTQGSSTDTQYF
TRBD2	TRBJ2-3	many	TRBV11-2	TGTGCCAGCACCCTCGGAAGCGGGAGGACAGATACGCAGTATTTT	CASTLGSGRTDTQYF
.	TRBJ2-3	many	TRBV27	TGTGCCAGCAGTCCCGGCGACACCAGAAGGGTGGATACGCAGTATTTT	CASSPGDTRRVDTQYF
.	TRBJ1-3	few	TRBV6-1	TGTGCCAGCAGCTCCGGGCAGGGGACAAACACCATATATTTT	CASSSGQGTNTIYF
TRBD2	TRBJ2-7	.	TRBV7-9	TGTGCCAGCAGCTTAAGCGGGAGGCCAAACGAGCAGTACTTC	CASSLSGRPNEQYF
TRBD2	TRBJ2-3	many	TRBV9	TGTGCCAGCAGCGGGGGACTAGCGGAAGCCACAGATACGCAGTATTTT	CASSGGLAEATDTQYF
.	TRBJ2-7	many	TRBV27	TGTGCCAGCAGTTTATGGCCCCCCGGCTCATACGAGCAGTACTTC	CASSLWPPGSYEQYF
TRBD2	TRBJ2-2	.	TRBV3-1	TGTGCCAGCAGCCAAGAGGGGGTTTGGGGGACTAGCGGGATCAACACCGGGGAGCTGTTTTTT	CASSQEGVWGTSGINTGELFF
.	TRBJ1-5	.	TRBV10-1	TGCGCCAGCAGTGTGTCAGGCAATCAGCCCCAGCATTTT	CASSVSGNQPQHF
TRBD1	TRBJ1-5	few	TRBV29-1	TGCAGCGTTGGAGGGGGCGACGGGAGTCAGCCCCAGCATTTT	CSVGGGDGSQPQHF
.	TRBJ2-3	few	TRBV10-3	TGTGCCATCAGTGGAGGGGGTTCCAGCACAGATACGCAGTATTTT	CAISGGGSSTDTQYF
.	TRBJ1-1	few	TRBV29-1	TGCAGCGCCAGGGCAGGGGCGGAAAACACTGAAGCTTTCTTT	CSARAGAENTEAFF
.	TRBJ2-1	many	TRBV11-1	TGTGCCAGCAGCTTAGTCGGGGGGCGGTACAATGAGCAGTTCTTC	CASSLVGGRYNEQFF
.	TRBJ2-1	.	TRBV9	TGTGCCAGCAGCGTAATAGGAGCGGGCAATGAGCAGTTCTTC	CASSVIGAGNEQFF
TRBD1	TRBJ1-1	few	TRBV7-8	TGTGCCAGCAGCCAACAGGGGATCACTGAAGCTTCCTTT	CASSQQGITEASF
.	TRBJ2-3	many	TRBV28	TGTGCCAGCAGGCTCAGCACAGATACGCAGTATTTT	CASRLSTDTQYF
.	TRBJ2-5	.	TRBV5-1	TGCGCCAGCAGCTCCGGGACTCCCGTCAAGCTCGAGACCCAGTACTTC	CASSSGTPVKLETQYF
.	TRBJ1-2	.	TRBV7-9	TGTGCCAGCAGCCCCTCGGGGTTGCTTCATGGCTACACCTTC	CASSPSGLLHGYTF
.	TRBJ1-5	many	TRBV11-2	TGTGCCAGCAGCTTCAGCAATCAGCCCCAGCATTTT	CASSFSNQPQHF
.	TRBJ2-7	many	TRBV11-2	TGTGCCAGCAGCTCCCTTAGTAGGGGGTGGGAGCAGTACTTC	CASSSLSRGWEQYF
.	TRBJ2-6	.	TRBV7-2	TGTGCCAGCAGCCGCCAAGGAAACTCTGGGGCCAACGTCCTGACTTTC	CASSRQGNSGANVLTF
.	TRBJ1-1	many	TRBV6-1	TGTGCCAGCAGTACTGACAGTTCTGAAGCTTTCTTT	CASSTDSSEAFF
.	TRBJ1-1	many	TRBV30	TGTGCCTGGAGTGCACAGGGTAACACTGAAGCTTTCTTT	CAWSAQGNTEAFF
.	TRBJ1-4	few	TRBV14	TGTGCCAGCAGCCAGACAGACCTTAATGAAAAACTGTTTTTT	CASSQTDLNEKLFF
.	TRBJ1-1	.	TRBV12-3/TRBV12-4	TGTGCCAGCAGGCTTCGAGGGACTGAAGCTTTCTTT	CASRLRGTEAFF
.	TRBJ1-1	few	TRBV28	TGTGCCAGCAGTCAACCCCAGAGCCCTGGCGGAACTGAAGCTTTCTTT	CASSQPQSPGGTEAFF
TRBD1	TRBJ2-7	many	TRBV6-1	TGTGCCAGCATGGGGACAGGGGGTACCTACGAGCAGTACTTC	CASMGTGGTYEQYF
TRBD1	TRBJ1-6	few	TRBV29-1	TGCAGCGTTGACGGGGACAGCGTCTATAATTCACCCCTCCACTTT	CSVDGDSVYNSPLHF
.	TRBJ1-3	.	TRBV2	TGTGCCAGCAGTGAATTGAGCTCTGGAAACACCATATATTTT	CASSELSSGNTIYF
.	TRBJ2-2	many	TRBV2	TGTGCCAGCAGCCAAACCGACATAACCGGGGAGCTGTTTTTT	CASSQTDITGELFF
TRBD1	TRBJ1-6	.	TRBV12-3/TRBV12-4	TGTGCCAGCAGGGGACAGGAGGGTTCACCCCTCCACTTT	CASRGQEGSPLHF
.	TRBJ1-1	many	TRBV7-9	TGTGCCAGCAGCTTAGGTCTCGGGGTTCGGACTGAAGCTTTCTTT	CASSLGLGVRTEAFF
TRBD2	TRBJ2-7	few	TRBV27	TGTGCCAGCAGTCCCCTAGCGGGGTCGGGCTCCTACGAGCAGTACTTC	CASSPLAGSGSYEQYF
.	TRBJ2-2	many	TRBV7-3	TGTGCCAGCAGCTTAACGCCCACCGGGGAGCTGTTTTTT	CASSLTPTGELFF
.	TRBJ2-7	few	TRBV20-1	TGCAGTGCCACCGTGGAGGGAGACTTTTCCTACGAGCAGTACTTC	CSATVEGDFSYEQYF
TRBD2	TRBJ2-1	many	TRBV2	TGTGCCAGCACGACTAGCGGGAGTTTTTACAATGAGCAGTTCTTC	CASTTSGSFYNEQFF
TRBD2	TRBJ2-3	.	TRBV7-9	TGTGCCAGCAGCTTTAGGCGGGGGGGGCCAGATACGCAGTATTTT	CASSFRRGGPDTQYF